This is a list of T cell receptor beta chains from one sample in a study of T-cell memory formation after mild COVID-19. TCRdb reprocessed the 5' RACE reads via MiXCR and lists one record per CDR3 protein. The table shows about 110,000 distinct CDR3 sequences, with roughly a sixth occurring only once. Sequencing was done on a sample of PBMCs or a T cell subset sorted from them (not recorded which). Source of these receptors: a man aged 18 to 35 who had mild COVID-19 (a few samples of this study predate the infection). Cell type and time point are not known. CDR3s include the opening cysteine and the closing phenylalanine or tryptophan. A D gene is named only where the DNA matches it firmly. The size entry is marked missing in some rows and otherwise reads once, few, many or a size class.

>NA|TRBV7-6|TRBJ2-3|NA
TGTGCCAGCAGCCGAGTTTCGGGCGGGGGCACAGATACGCAGTATTTT
CASSRVSGGGTDTQYF
>NA|TRBV7-3|TRBJ2-2|few
TGTGCCAGCAGCCCTGGACCAAACACCGGGGAGCTGTTTTTT
CASSPGPNTGELFF
>NA|TRBV5-1|TRBJ2-1|many
TGCGCCAGCAGCTTCGTCCAGGGGAGGGTCCTCACCGGCTACAATGAGCAGTTCTTC
CASSFVQGRVLTGYNEQFF
>TRBD1|TRBV2|TRBJ1-1|NA
TGTGCCAGCAGAGATACAGGGGGTTGGACTGAAGCTTTCTTT
CASRDTGGWTEAFF
>NA|TRBV3-1|TRBJ2-2|once
TGTGCCAGCAGCCAAGGGGGGAACACCGGGGAGCTGTTTTTT
CASSQGGNTGELFF
>NA|TRBV12-3/TRBV12-4|TRBJ2-3|few
TGTGCCAGCAAACAGGACCAGGCAGATACGCAGTATTTT
CASKQDQADTQYF
>NA|TRBV4-2|TRBJ1-2|NA
TGTGCCAGCAGCCAAGACGGTGTAGGGGAGGCATATGGCTACACCTTC
CASSQDGVGEAYGYTF
>TRBD2|TRBV20-1|TRBJ2-7|many
TGCAGTGCTGGTCGCGGGGGGGCAGGCGAGCAGTACTTC
CSAGRGGAGEQYF
>TRBD2|TRBV29-1|TRBJ2-1|NA
TGCAGCGTGGGGCGGGGGGGAAGCTCCTACAATGAGCAGTTCTTC
CSVGRGGSSYNEQFF
>NA|TRBV12-3/TRBV12-4|TRBJ1-2|NA
TGTGCCAGCAGTCTGTTACAGGTTAACTATGGCTACACCTTC
CASSLLQVNYGYTF
>NA|TRBV10-3|TRBJ2-2|few
TGTGCCGTCCGTTCGAACAGGGAGGAGAACACCGGGGAGCTGTTTTTT
CAVRSNREENTGELFF
>NA|TRBV12-3/TRBV12-4|TRBJ2-5|few
TGTGCCAGCAGTCCGCACAGGGAGACCCAGTACTTC
CASSPHRETQYF
>NA|TRBV4-2|TRBJ2-6|NA
TGTGCCAGCAGCCAAGTATGGGGGCTTGGGGCCAACGTCCTGACTTTC
CASSQVWGLGANVLTF
>TRBD1|TRBV5-1|TRBJ2-2|few
TGCGCCAGCAGCTTGGGCTATGGGACAGCAGACACCGGGGAGCTGTTTTTT
CASSLGYGTADTGELFF
>TRBD1|TRBV18|TRBJ2-3|NA
TGTGCCAGCTCACCTAGGACAGGGACCAAGGGAGATACGCAGTATTTT
CASSPRTGTKGDTQYF
>NA|TRBV2|TRBJ2-7|NA
TGTGCCAGCGCCGGAACCTACGAGCAGTACTTC
CASAGTYEQYF
>NA|TRBV7-9|TRBJ2-1|few
TGTGCCAGCAGCCCGAGAAGCTCCTACAATGAGCAGTTCTTC
CASSPRSSYNEQFF
>TRBD1|TRBV4-3|TRBJ2-3|NA
TGCGCCAGCAGCCAAGGCTCGACAGGGTTTGGAGATACGCAGTATTTT
CASSQGSTGFGDTQYF
>TRBD2|TRBV20-1|TRBJ2-4|NA
TGCAGTGCTAGCGGGGGGTCCGACAAAAACATTCAGTACTTC
CSASGGSDKNIQYF
>NA|TRBV7-2|TRBJ2-3|few
TGTGCCAGCAGCTTAAGGTCTAGAGACTCGAATACGCAGTATTTT
CASSLRSRDSNTQYF
>NA|TRBV5-5|TRBJ1-2|few
TGTGCCAGCAGCCCCCTAGAGGGGTCATCCTATGGCTACACCTTC
CASSPLEGSSYGYTF
>NA|TRBV12-3/TRBV12-4|TRBJ1-2|few
TGTGCCAGCAGTCCTAGTCCCAACTATGGCTACACCTTC
CASSPSPNYGYTF
>TRBD1|TRBV7-9|TRBJ1-6|NA
TGTGCCAGCAGCTTAGGCCTCGGGACAGTCCTCAATTCACCCCTCCACTTT
CASSLGLGTVLNSPLHF
>NA|TRBV18|TRBJ2-1|few
TGTGCCAGCTCACCACAGGGGAACAGCTACAATGAGCAGTTCTTC
CASSPQGNSYNEQFF
>NA|TRBV12-3/TRBV12-4|TRBJ2-1|many
TGTGCCAGCAGACAGGTCGATGAGCAGTTCTTC
CASRQVDEQFF
>TRBD1|TRBV7-2|TRBJ1-2|NA
TGTGCCAGCAGCTTAGCTCCGCAGGGGGCGCTGGGCTACACCTTC
CASSLAPQGALGYTF
>NA|TRBV7-8|TRBJ1-2|few
TGTGCCAGCAGTTCCCGGACTAACTATGGCTACACCTTC
CASSSRTNYGYTF
>TRBD1|TRBV5-1|TRBJ1-1|NA
TGCGCCAGCAGCCAGATAACAGGGGGCGTGAACACTGAAGCTTTCTTT
CASSQITGGVNTEAFF
>TRBD1|TRBV6-1|TRBJ1-5|NA
TGTGCCAGCAGTGAAAGCCCAGGGGGGTTCAAGCCCCAGCATTTT
CASSESPGGFKPQHF